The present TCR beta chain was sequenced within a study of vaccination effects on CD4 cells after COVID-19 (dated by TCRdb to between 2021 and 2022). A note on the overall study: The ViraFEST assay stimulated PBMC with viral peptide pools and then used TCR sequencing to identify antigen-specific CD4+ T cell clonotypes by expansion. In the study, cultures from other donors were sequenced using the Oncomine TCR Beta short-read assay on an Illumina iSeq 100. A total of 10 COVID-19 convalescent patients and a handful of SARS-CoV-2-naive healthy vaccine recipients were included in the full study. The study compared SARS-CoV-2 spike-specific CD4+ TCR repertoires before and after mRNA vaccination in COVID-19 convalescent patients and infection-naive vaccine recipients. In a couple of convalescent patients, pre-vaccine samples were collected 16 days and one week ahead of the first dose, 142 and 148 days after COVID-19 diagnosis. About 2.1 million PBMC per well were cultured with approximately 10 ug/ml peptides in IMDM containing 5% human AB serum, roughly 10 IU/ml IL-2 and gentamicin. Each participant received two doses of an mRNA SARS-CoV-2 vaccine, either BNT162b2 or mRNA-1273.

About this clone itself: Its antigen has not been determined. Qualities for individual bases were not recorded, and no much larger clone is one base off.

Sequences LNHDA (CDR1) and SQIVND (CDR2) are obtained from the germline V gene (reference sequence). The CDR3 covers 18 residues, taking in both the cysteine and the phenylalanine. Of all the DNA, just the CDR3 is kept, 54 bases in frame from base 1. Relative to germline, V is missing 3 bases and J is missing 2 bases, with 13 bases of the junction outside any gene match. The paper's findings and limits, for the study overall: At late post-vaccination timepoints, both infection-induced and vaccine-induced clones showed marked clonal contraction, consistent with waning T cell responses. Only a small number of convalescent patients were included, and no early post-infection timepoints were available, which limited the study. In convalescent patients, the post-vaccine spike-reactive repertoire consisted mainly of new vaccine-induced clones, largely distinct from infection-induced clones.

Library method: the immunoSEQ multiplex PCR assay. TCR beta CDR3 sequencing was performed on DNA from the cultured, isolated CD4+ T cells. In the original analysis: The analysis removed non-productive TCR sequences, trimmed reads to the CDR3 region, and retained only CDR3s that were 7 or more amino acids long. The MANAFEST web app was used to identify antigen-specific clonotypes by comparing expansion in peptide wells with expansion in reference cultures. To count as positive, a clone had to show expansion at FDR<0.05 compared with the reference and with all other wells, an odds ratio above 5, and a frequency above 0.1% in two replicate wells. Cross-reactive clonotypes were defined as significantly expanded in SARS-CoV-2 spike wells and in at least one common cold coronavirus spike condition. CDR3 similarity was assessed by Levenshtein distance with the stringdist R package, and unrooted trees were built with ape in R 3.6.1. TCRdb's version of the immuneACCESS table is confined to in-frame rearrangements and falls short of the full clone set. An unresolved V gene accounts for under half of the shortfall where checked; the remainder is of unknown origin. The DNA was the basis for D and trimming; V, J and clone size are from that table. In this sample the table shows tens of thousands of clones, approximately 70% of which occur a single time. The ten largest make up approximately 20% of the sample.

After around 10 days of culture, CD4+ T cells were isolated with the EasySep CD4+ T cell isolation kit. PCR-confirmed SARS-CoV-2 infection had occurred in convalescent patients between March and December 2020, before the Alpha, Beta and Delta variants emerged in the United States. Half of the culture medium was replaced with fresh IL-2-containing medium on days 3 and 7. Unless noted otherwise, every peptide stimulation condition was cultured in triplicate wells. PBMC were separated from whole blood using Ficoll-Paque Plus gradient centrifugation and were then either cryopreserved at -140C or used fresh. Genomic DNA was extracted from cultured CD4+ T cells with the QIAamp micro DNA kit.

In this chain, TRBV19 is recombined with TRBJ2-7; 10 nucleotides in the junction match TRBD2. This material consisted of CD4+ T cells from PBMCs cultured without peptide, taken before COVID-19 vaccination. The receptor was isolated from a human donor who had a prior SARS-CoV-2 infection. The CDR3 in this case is CASSISGLAETFPYEQYF. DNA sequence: TGTGCCAGTAGTATCTCTGGACTAGCGGAGACCTTTCCCTACGAGCAGTACTTC.